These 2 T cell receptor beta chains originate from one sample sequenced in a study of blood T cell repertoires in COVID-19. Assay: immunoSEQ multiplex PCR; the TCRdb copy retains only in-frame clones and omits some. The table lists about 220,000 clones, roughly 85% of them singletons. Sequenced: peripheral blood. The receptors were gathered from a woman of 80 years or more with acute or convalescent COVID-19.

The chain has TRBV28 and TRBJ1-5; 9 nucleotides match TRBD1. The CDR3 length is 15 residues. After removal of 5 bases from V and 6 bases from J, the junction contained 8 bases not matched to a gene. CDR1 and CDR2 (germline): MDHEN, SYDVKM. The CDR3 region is CASSTGTGYRQPQHF. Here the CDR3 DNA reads TGTGCCAGCAGTACCGGGACAGGGTACCGTCAGCCCCAGCATTTT.

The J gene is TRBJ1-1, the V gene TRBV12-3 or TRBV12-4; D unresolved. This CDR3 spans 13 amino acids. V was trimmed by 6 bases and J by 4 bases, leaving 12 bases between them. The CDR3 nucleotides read TGTGCCAGCAGCCCTGGCGGGGTCACTGAAGCTTTCTTT. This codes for CASSPGGVTEAFF.